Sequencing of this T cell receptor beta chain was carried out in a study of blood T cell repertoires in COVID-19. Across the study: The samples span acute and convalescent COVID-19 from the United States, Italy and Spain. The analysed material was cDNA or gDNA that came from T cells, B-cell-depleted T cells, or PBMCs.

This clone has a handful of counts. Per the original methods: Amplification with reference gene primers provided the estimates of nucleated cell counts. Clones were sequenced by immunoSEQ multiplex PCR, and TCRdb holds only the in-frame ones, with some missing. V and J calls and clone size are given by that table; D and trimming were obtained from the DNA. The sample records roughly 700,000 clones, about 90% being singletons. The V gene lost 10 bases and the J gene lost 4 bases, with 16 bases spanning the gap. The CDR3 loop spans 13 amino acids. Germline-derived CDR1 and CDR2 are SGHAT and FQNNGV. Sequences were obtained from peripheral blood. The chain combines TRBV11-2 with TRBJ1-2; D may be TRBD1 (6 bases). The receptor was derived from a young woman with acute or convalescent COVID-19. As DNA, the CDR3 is TGTGCCACCAAGACAGGACCCCCCTATGGCTACACCTTC. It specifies CATKTGPPYGYTF.